This T cell receptor beta chain came from a study of T cell responses to AZD1222 COVID-19 vaccine. Measured with immunoSEQ multiplex PCR; TCRdb has only the in-frame clones, and not every one. The sample has 95,000 to 110,000 clones, about 90% seen once. CDR1 is GTSNPN, CDR2 SVGIG, per germline (reference sequence). This CDR3 has 14 amino acids. The V end was cut by 1 base, the J end by 4 bases, with 14 bases between. The sample here was peripheral blood, taken 28 days after the second AZD1222 dose. The V call is TRBV30, the J call TRBJ2-7; maybe TRBD2 (5 bases). The sequence derives from an adult who received the AZD1222 COVID-19 vaccine. The CDR3 reads CAWSATRGLYEQYF. As DNA, the CDR3 is TGTGCCTGGAGTGCAACGCGAGGGCTTTACGAGCAGTACTTC.